Below, 23 T cell receptor beta chains from the same sample are listed, as sequenced in a study of human T cells and chemical hapten exposure. In TCRdb, the RACE reads were re-called with MiXCR into one record per CDR3 protein. The sample includes some 170,000 distinct CDR3 sequences, around a quarter seen only once; the top ten take 2% to 2.5%. The time point is: patch test 3, about 24 weeks after DPC sensitization. Treatment meaning: therapeutic diphenylcyclopropenone sensitization with weekly scalp DPC. The sample was whole blood, taken in connection with sensitization to the hapten diphenylcyclopropenone (DPC). Receptors were obtained from a woman aged 18-35 years with alopecia areata. Some clones in this sample may be carry-over from other donors' samples.

This chain uses TRBV7-2 with TRBJ2-6; 10 nucleotides match TRBD1. The CDR3 consists of 17 residues. The germline V gene has CDR1 SGHTA and CDR2 FQGNSA. The junction had 4 bases not matched to a gene; V was cut back by 1 base and J by 4 bases. The CDR3 is CASSLGDRGSGANVLTF. The CDR3 coding sequence is TGTGCCAGCAGCTTAGGGGACAGGGGATCGGGGGCCAACGTCCTGACTTTC.

This clonotype occurred a few times. V usage is TRBV6-5 and J usage is TRBJ2-1, with 12 nucleotides matching TRBD2. Trimming at V came to 6 bases and at J to 2 bases, leaving 5 bases not matched to a gene. Germline V lookup: CDR1 MNHEY, CDR2 SVGAGI. CDR3 size: 16 residues. As DNA, the CDR3 is TGTGCCAGCAGCTTACTAGCGGGGGGAGCCTACAATGAGCAGTTCTTC. This encodes CASSLLAGGAYNEQFF.

The gene calls are TRBV3-1 and TRBJ2-7; no firm D call. Germline CDR1 is LGHDT and CDR2 is YNNKEL (reference sequence). V lost 0 bases and J 7 bases, leaving 31 bases between the germline ends. The CDR3 is 20 amino acids. CDR3 sequence: CASSQDRRDAVRTHSREQYF. The CDR3 nucleotides read TGTGCCAGCAGCCAAGATCGGCGTGACGCCGTTAGAACCCACTCTAGGGAGCAGTACTTC.

There are a few counts of this clonotype. In nucleotides, the CDR3 is TGCAGTGCTCTCCTCGACGCAGATACGCAGTATTTT. It yields the protein CSALLDADTQYF. The rearrangement joins TRBV20-1 to TRBJ2-3; D is unresolved. V shed 5 bases and J shed 4 bases, with 10 bases lying between them. Germline loops: CDR1 DFQATT, CDR2 SNEGSKA (reference sequence). The CDR3 consists of 12 residues.

V and J are TRBV9 and TRBJ2-7; the D call may be TRBD1 or TRBD2 (5 bases each). Deletions cut 4 bases from V and 3 bases from J, with 8 bases between. Germline lookup yields CDR1 SGDLS and CDR2 YYNGEE. This CDR3 region has 12 residues. Here the CDR3 reads CASSRDDYEQYF. Written as DNA, the CDR3 is TGTGCCAGCAGCCGGGACGACTACGAGCAGTACTTC.

The V gene is TRBV7-2, the J gene TRBJ2-7, with D unresolved. CDR3 length equals 14 residues. V shed 4 bases and J shed 0 bases, with 10 bases lying between them. Germline loops: CDR1 SGHTA, CDR2 FQGNSA. The CDR3 DNA follows: TGTGCCAGCAGCTCATACATAACCTCCTACGAGCAGTACTTC. It specifies CASSSYITSYEQYF.

This chain uses TRBV20-1 with TRBJ1-6; D not certain. The CDR3 spans 18 residues. Trimming pared 5 bases from V and 0 bases from J, leaving 20 bases between. CDR1 and CDR2 from the germline V gene are DFQATT and SNEGSKA (reference sequence). The CDR3 spells CSAAPPLTLSSYNSPLHF. CDR3 DNA: TGCAGTGCTGCCCCTCCACTGACCCTGAGCTCCTATAATTCACCCCTCCACTTT.

The gene calls are TRBV5-1 and TRBJ2-7; 11 nucleotides line up with TRBD2. V lost 3 bases to trimming and J lost 4 bases; unmatched junction nucleotides: 3. The CDR3 consists of 14 residues. Germline V gene sequence: CDR1 SGHRS, CDR2 YFSETQ. The CDR3 sequence is CASSYRTSGYEQYF. The CDR3 nucleotides read TGCGCCAGCAGCTACCGGACTAGCGGGTACGAGCAGTACTTC.

The chain links TRBV4-3 to TRBJ1-1; possibly TRBD1 for D (5 bases). In germline, CDR1 is LGHNA, CDR2 YSLEER. The V end was cut by 0 bases, the J end by 6 bases, with 11 bases between. The length of the CDR3 is 14 residues. CDR3 nucleotides: TGCGCCAGCAGCCAAGAAGTGGGGGGAGCTGAAGCTTTCTTT. Amino acid sequence: CASSQEVGGAEAFF.

The J gene is TRBJ1-2, the V gene TRBV4-1; D remains ambiguous. The V end lost 2 bases, the J end lost 5 bases, and 9 bases lay between the germline ends. Germline values: CDR1 MGHRA, CDR2 YSYEKL. The CDR3 contains 13 residues. CDR3 coding DNA: TGCGCCAGCAGCCAAATAAGTGGGTATGGCTACACCTTC. Translation: CASSQISGYGYTF.

This clonotype came up a few times. CDR3 region: CASSQGYPTGEVLSSGYTF. CDR3 nucleotides: TGCGCCAGCAGCCAAGGGTACCCGACAGGGGAGGTGTTGTCTTCGGGCTACACCTTC. V and J are TRBV4-3 and TRBJ1-2, with 8 bases lining up with TRBD1. This CDR3 has 19 amino acids. J gave up 8 bases and V 1 base, and 21 bases lay outside the gene matches. CDR1 LGHNA and CDR2 YSLEER come from the germline V gene.

This chain uses TRBV20-1 with TRBJ2-2; 9 bases match TRBD2. Germline V gives CDR1 DFQATT, CDR2 SNEGSKA (reference sequence). The CDR3 has 13 residues. With V trimmed by 6 bases and J by 7 bases, 6 bases remained unmatched. Here the CDR3 DNA reads TGCAGTGCCCTGCGGGGGGGCAGCGGGGAGCTGTTTTTT. Protein product: CSALRGGSGELFF.

The chain joins TRBV7-2 to TRBJ1-2; 8 bases agree with TRBD1. This CDR3 region has 16 residues. The germline gives CDR1 SGHTA, CDR2 FQGNSA. Trimming took 5 bases from V and 4 from J; bases not matched to a gene: 12. DNA of the CDR3: TGTGCCAGCAGCGGAGGCCGACAGGGGAGTAGCTATGGCTACACCTTC. Amino acids: CASSGGRQGSSYGYTF.

The V gene is TRBV4-1, the J gene TRBJ1-1; D is ambiguous. From germline, CDR1 is MGHRA and CDR2 YSYEKL. The germline V and J ends were trimmed by 3 bases and 1 base, with 12 bases remaining between them. The CDR3 spans 15 residues. The CDR3 reads CASSHEWSENTEAFF. The DNA of the CDR3 is TGCGCCAGCAGCCACGAGTGGTCAGAGAACACTGAAGCTTTCTTT.

The chain carries TRBV4-3 and TRBJ2-5; tentative D call: TRBD1 (6 bases). There are 17 residues in the CDR3. The germline V gene has CDR1 LGHNA and CDR2 YSLEER. Trimming removed 1 base from V and 3 bases from J, with 18 bases in between. In DNA form, the CDR3 reads TGCGCCAGCAGCCAAGTAAGCCAGACAGGCAAGGAAGAGACCCAGTACTTC. Its protein is CASSQVSQTGKEETQYF.

The chain couples TRBV6-2 or TRBV6-3 to TRBJ2-7; 7 bases match TRBD1. The trim removed 2 bases at V and 9 bases at J, leaving 7 bases unmatched. This CDR3 contains 13 residues. Germline CDR1 and CDR2: MNHEY and SVGEGT. The CDR3 here is CASSYATGTGQYF. For the CDR3, the DNA is TGTGCCAGCAGTTACGCGACAGGGACCGGGCAGTACTTC.

This clonotype was detected only a few times. J is TRBJ1-1 and V is TRBV6-2 or TRBV6-3, with no clear D. V lost 5 bases and J lost 1, with 11 bases in between. CDR1 is MNHEY and CDR2 is SVGEGT in the germline V gene. This CDR3 region has 14 residues. CDR3 amino acids: CASSTPGPNTEAFF. DNA of the CDR3: TGTGCCAGCAGTACGCCGGGCCCGAACACTGAAGCTTTCTTT.

The rearrangement joins TRBV20-1 to TRBJ1-2; D unresolved. Germline V gene lookup returns CDR1 DFQATT and CDR2 SNEGSKA (reference sequence). The length of the CDR3 is 15 residues. Deletions cut 0 bases from V and 3 bases from J, with 14 bases between. The CDR3 DNA sequence: TGCAGTGCTAGAGAGGACGGGCTTCCCGACTATGGCTACACCTTC. Its translation is CSAREDGLPDYGYTF.

This clonotype came up a few times. The chain combines TRBV29-1 with TRBJ2-5; TRBD1 matches 9 bases. The J segment lost 5 bases and the V segment lost 6 bases, leaving 10 bases of the junction unmatched. This CDR3 region has 14 residues. Looked up from germline, CDR1 is SQVTM and CDR2 is ANQGSEA. The CDR3: CSVRQGGLGETQYF. The CDR3 DNA follows: TGCAGCGTCCGACAGGGGGGTTTGGGCGAGACCCAGTACTTC.

The chain uses TRBV7-9 and TRBJ2-7, with D tentatively TRBD2 (6 bases). Between the trimmed V and J ends, which lost 1 base and 4 bases, there was a span of 11 bases. CDR1 and CDR2 (germline): SEHNR, FQNEAQ (reference sequence). CDR3 size: 14 residues. The CDR3 bases are TGTGCCAGCAGCTTAGGGGGGACTCCATACGAGCAGTACTTC. Translation: CASSLGGTPYEQYF.

The chain carries TRBV29-1 and TRBJ2-1; unclear D gene. Between the trimmed V and J ends, which lost 4 bases and 2 bases, there was a span of 6 bases. CDR1 SQVTM and CDR2 ANQGSEA come from the germline V gene. This CDR3 has 12 residues. The CDR3 nucleotides read TGCAGCGTTGCCGGCCCCTACAATGAGCAGTTCTTC. Translated, it gives CSVAGPYNEQFF.

The chain is built from TRBV6-5 and TRBJ1-6, with D perhaps matching TRBD1 (6 bases). The CDR3 loop spans 15 amino acids. Germline-derived CDR1 and CDR2 are MNHEY and SVGAGI. The ends were cut back, 2 bases at V and 7 bases at J, with 12 bases in the middle. This CDR3 is CASSYRGGENSPLHF. CDR3 DNA: TGTGCCAGCAGTTACCGAGGGGGGGAAAATTCACCCCTCCACTTT.

The CDR3 loop is CASSPTRRTTYEQYF. The CDR3 DNA reads TGTGCCAGCAGTCCGACTCGGCGGACCACCTACGAGCAGTACTTC. V gene TRBV12-3 or TRBV12-4 combines with J gene TRBJ2-7; no clear D. The CDR3 loop spans 15 amino acids. Deletions cut 5 bases from V and 2 bases from J, with 16 bases between.